The rows below give T cell receptor beta chains drawn from one sample of a study of CD8 T cells in Susac syndrome. TCRdb reprocessed the immunoSEQ multiplex PCR reads via MiXCR and lists one record per CDR3 protein. The table shows 160,000 or so distinct CDR3 sequences, with about 95% occurring only once. The source material was CD8+ T cells from PBMCs. These receptor sequences come from a human donor with multiple sclerosis. Each CDR3 is given with its conserved first and last residue. A D gene is named only where the DNA matches it firmly. The size of a clone is reported for some rows only, either as once, few or many, or as a class for expanded clones.

j_call,d_call,clone_size,v_call,cdr3_nt,cdr3_aa
TRBJ2-7,TRBD2,.,TRBV28,TGTGCCAGCAGTCAAGGGCTAGCGGGAGGAGGTGGCGAGCAGTACTTC,CASSQGLAGGGGEQYF
TRBJ1-1,TRBD1,once,TRBV3-1,TGTGCCAGCAGCCACTCGACAGGGCCAGGAGCTTTCTTT,CASSHSTGPGAFF
TRBJ1-6,.,.,TRBV20-1,TGCAGTGCTAGATTTCAACTATTGGACGGGTCACCCCTCCACTTT,CSARFQLLDGSPLHF
TRBJ2-1,.,.,TRBV29-1,TGCAGCTCAAAAGGGGGAGGGGGAGGACTCACCTACAATGAGCAGTTCTTC,CSSKGGGGGLTYNEQFF
TRBJ2-3,.,.,TRBV24-1,TGTGCCACCAGTACCGTAGGGGCAGATACGCAGTATTTT,CATSTVGADTQYF
TRBJ2-4,TRBD1,.,TRBV3-1,TGTGCCAGCAGCCGCAGGGACAGGGTAAACATTCAGTACTTC,CASSRRDRVNIQYF
TRBJ1-1,.,.,TRBV2,TGTGCCAGCATTGGGAACACTGAAGCTTTCTTT,CASIGNTEAFF
TRBJ2-3,.,.,TRBV7-9,TGTGCCAGCATCAAGACAGATACGCAGTATTTT,CASIKTDTQYF
TRBJ2-1,.,.,TRBV11-3,TGTGCCAGCAGCTTGGGGTACTCCAATGAGCAGTTCTTC,CASSLGYSNEQFF
TRBJ2-7,.,.,TRBV6-6,TGTGCCAGCAGTTACTCTCTCAGCATCCCGACCTACGAGCAGTACTTC,CASSYSLSIPTYEQYF
TRBJ2-7,.,.,TRBV5-4,TGTGCCAGCAGCTTGGCCCACGGGGGCGAGCAGTACTTC,CASSLAHGGEQYF
TRBJ2-1,.,.,TRBV27,TGTGCCAGCAGTTTATGGGCTTTTGATGAGCAGTTCTTC,CASSLWAFDEQFF
TRBJ2-7,.,.,TRBV27,TGTGCCAGCAGTACAGACCGGCCAGGGGGGGGGCAATCGTGGGAGCAGTACTTC,CASSTDRPGGGQSWEQYF
TRBJ2-1,.,.,TRBV11-2,TGTGCCAGCAGTCCGGGACAAAATCTCGATGAGCAGTTCTTC,CASSPGQNLDEQFF
TRBJ2-7,TRBD2,.,TRBV13,TGTGCCAGCAGCTTATCGATGACGGGAGGGCCTAGCTACGAGCAGTACTTC,CASSLSMTGGPSYEQYF
TRBJ2-3,TRBD2,.,TRBV7-8,TGTGCCAGCAGCTTAGCGCAACTAGCGGCTAGCACAGATACGCAGTATTTT,CASSLAQLAASTDTQYF
TRBJ2-1,TRBD2,once,TRBV5-1,TGCGCCAGCAGCTCATCCGGACTAGCGGGGTTTTACAATGAGCAGTTCTTC,CASSSSGLAGFYNEQFF
TRBJ2-1,.,.,TRBV20-1,TGCAGTGCTAAGGGGGACCCCTACAATGAGCAGTTCTTC,CSAKGDPYNEQFF
TRBJ2-1,.,.,TRBV27,TGTGCCAGCAGCCCCTCGCGAACGGGTGAGCAGTTCTTC,CASSPSRTGEQFF
TRBJ2-7,TRBD1,.,TRBV5-1,TGCGCCAGTAACAGGGGCCCCGAGCAGTACTTC,CASNRGPEQYF
TRBJ2-2,.,.,TRBV25-1,TGTGCCAGCAGTGGGGGGGAAAACACCGGGGAGCTGTTTTTT,CASSGGENTGELFF
TRBJ2-3,.,.,TRBV9,TGTGCCAGCAGCCCCGGGGTGTCCAGCACAGATACGCAGTATTTT,CASSPGVSSTDTQYF
TRBJ1-2,.,.,TRBV29-1,TGCAGCGGCTCGGGGGGGGCCCTCTATGGCTACACCTTC,CSGSGGALYGYTF
TRBJ1-2,.,.,TRBV29-1,TGCAGCGTTGAGACACAGGGTTCGTTCGGCTACACCTTC,CSVETQGSFGYTF
TRBJ1-2,.,.,TRBV20-1,TGCAGTGCTCGACAGTTAGCAAACTATGGCTACACCTTC,CSARQLANYGYTF
TRBJ1-1,.,.,TRBV3-1,TGTGCCAGCAGCCAAACCGACGTGGTGGGGACTGAAGCTTTCTTT,CASSQTDVVGTEAFF
TRBJ2-7,TRBD2,.,TRBV27,TGTGCCAGCAGTTTATCTCTAGCGGGAGTCCTCGAGCAGTACTTC,CASSLSLAGVLEQYF
TRBJ2-2,.,.,TRBV12-3/TRBV12-4,TGTGCCAGCAGTCGGACAGGGCGGGGGACCGGGGAGCTGTTTTTT,CASSRTGRGTGELFF
TRBJ2-7,.,.,TRBV29-1,TGCAGCGTGGAGGGGGGGGCCACCTCCTACGAGCAGTACTTC,CSVEGGATSYEQYF
TRBJ2-3,TRBD2,.,TRBV15,TGTGCCACCAGCAGTCTAGCGGGGCCGGACACAGATACGCAGTATTTT,CATSSLAGPDTDTQYF
TRBJ1-1,TRBD1,.,TRBV19,TGTGCCAGTAGCATACTAACAGGGGACACTGAAGCTTTCTTT,CASSILTGDTEAFF
TRBJ1-1,TRBD1,once,TRBV5-4,TGTGCCAGCAGCTTTTCCGGGACAGGGAACACTGAAGCTTTCTTT,CASSFSGTGNTEAFF
TRBJ1-1,TRBD1,.,TRBV20-1,TGCAGTGCTCCGGGACAGGGGGTTGGAACTGAAGCTTTCTTT,CSAPGQGVGTEAFF
TRBJ2-7,.,.,TRBV27,TGTGCCAGCAGTTTTTGGGGGGCAGCGGGCTACGAGCAGTACTTC,CASSFWGAAGYEQYF
TRBJ1-1,.,.,TRBV28,TGTGCCAGCAGTTTCGGCACCATGAACACTGAAGTTTTCTTT,CASSFGTMNTEVFF
TRBJ2-7,TRBD2,.,TRBV20-1,TGCAGTGCTAGAGTACTAGCGAAATCCGATTACGAGCAGTACTTC,CSARVLAKSDYEQYF
TRBJ2-7,.,.,TRBV27,TGTGCCAGCAGTTTATCACTAGGCGGCCTGAGGGAGCAGTACTTC,CASSLSLGGLREQYF
TRBJ2-7,.,.,TRBV29-1,TGCAGCGTTGAAGATCCGGGACTGGATGGTTTCTACGAGCAGTACTTC,CSVEDPGLDGFYEQYF
TRBJ2-2,.,few,TRBV9,TGTGCCAGCAGCGTTAGCACCGGGGAGCTGTTTTTT,CASSVSTGELFF
TRBJ1-4,.,.,TRBV29-1,TGCAGCGTTCTAGCCACTAATGAAAAACTGTTTTTT,CSVLATNEKLFF
TRBJ1-1,.,.,TRBV15,TGTGCCACCAGCGAAGGGACTACTGAAGCTTTCTTT,CATSEGTTEAFF
TRBJ2-7,.,.,TRBV2,TGTGCCAGCACCGGGGGAACCTACGAGCAGTACTTC,CASTGGTYEQYF
TRBJ2-1,TRBD2,.,TRBV3-1,TGTGCCAGCAGCCAAGTGGCGGGAGCGTATAGTGAGCAGTTCTTC,CASSQVAGAYSEQFF
TRBJ1-1,.,.,TRBV6-1,TGTGCCAGCAAGGTCAGCAGGGGAGGCACTGAAGCTTTCTTT,CASKVSRGGTEAFF
TRBJ1-1,.,.,TRBV18,TGTGCCAGCTCACCACAGGGTTCTGAAGCTTTCTTT,CASSPQGSEAFF
TRBJ1-2,.,.,TRBV21-1,TGTGCCAGCAGCAATTCCCGGATCTCAGCCGACTATGGCTACACCTTC,CASSNSRISADYGYTF
TRBJ2-7,.,.,TRBV7-9,TGTGCCAGCAGGTCCGGGACCTACGAGCAGTACTTC,CASRSGTYEQYF
TRBJ1-1,TRBD1,.,TRBV29-1,TGCAGCGTTCACAGGGGAATAGGCACTGAAGCTTTCTTT,CSVHRGIGTEAFF
TRBJ1-5,.,.,TRBV9,TGTGCCAGCAGCGTAGAAGGCGGCCAGCCCCAGCATTTT,CASSVEGGQPQHF
TRBJ1-1,.,.,TRBV4-1,TGCGCCAGCAGCCAAGTTGTTTACACTGAAGCTTTCTTT,CASSQVVYTEAFF
TRBJ2-3,TRBD2,.,TRBV7-9,TGTGCCAGCAAGGCCCGGGCTAGCGGGGGTGTTTACACAGATACGCAGTATTTT,CASKARASGGVYTDTQYF
TRBJ2-1,TRBD2,.,TRBV11-2,TGTGCCAGCAGCAGAGGACTAGCGGGGAATAATGAGCAGTTCTTC,CASSRGLAGNNEQFF
TRBJ1-1,.,once,TRBV15,TGTGCCACCAGCAGTACCATGAACACTGAAGCTTTCTTT,CATSSTMNTEAFF